This passage covers 16 T cell receptor beta chains from one sample sequenced in a study of blood T cell repertoires in COVID-19. TCRdb's table, derived via immunoSEQ multiplex PCR, lists solely in-frame clones and lacks some. The data show roughly 230,000 clones, approximately 88% seen once. Sequencing input: peripheral blood. The receptor set was obtained from a man in his forties with acute or convalescent COVID-19.

The chain recombines TRBV29-1 with TRBJ2-7; weak D call: TRBD1 (5 bases). The CDR3 totals 13 residues. The germline V gene has CDR1 SQVTM and CDR2 ANQGSEA. V lost 3 bases, J lost 3 bases, and 12 bases lay in between. Written as DNA, the CDR3 is TGCAGCGTTGATGGGCAGGGCCTCTACGAGCAGTACTTC. Translated: CSVDGQGLYEQYF.

The chain recombines TRBV20-1 with TRBJ1-2; D gene uncertain. Per germline, CDR1 DFQATT and CDR2 SNEGSKA (reference sequence). CDR3 length: 9 amino acids. Trimming shortened V by 5 bases and J by 8 bases, and 6 bases separated the two germline ends. For the CDR3, the DNA is TGCAGTGCTCACGCGGGCTACACCTTC. Residues: CSAHAGYTF.

The chain employs TRBV3-1 (or the pseudogene TRBV3-2) and TRBJ1-2; D unclear. The CDR3 contains 13 residues. Germline CDR1 LGHDT, CDR2 YNNKEL (reference sequence). V dropped 6 bases and J dropped 4 bases, with 12 bases sitting between them. The chain's CDR3 is CASSPTELYGYTF. Here the CDR3 DNA reads TGTGCCAGCAGTCCCACAGAGCTCTATGGCTACACCTTC.

V and J are TRBV29-1 and TRBJ2-7; 9 bases are shared with TRBD1. This CDR3 contains 13 residues. V dropped 7 bases and J dropped 2; count of bases not matched to a gene: 6. Germline-derived CDR1 and CDR2 are SQVTM and ANQGSEA. The CDR3 protein is CSARDRVTYEQYF. The CDR3 DNA follows: TGCAGCGCCCGGGACAGGGTTACCTACGAGCAGTACTTC.

There are a few counts of this clone. The chain has TRBV2 and TRBJ1-2, with TRBD1 identical over 7 bases. V shed 6 bases, J shed 1 base, and the junction held 8 bases outside the gene matches. The CDR3 has 15 residues. The germline V gene encodes CDR1 SNHLY and CDR2 FYNNEI. DNA of the CDR3: TGTGCCAGCAGGAAAGAGGGGACAGATAACTATGGCTACACCTTC. Translating it yields CASRKEGTDNYGYTF.

The chain carries TRBV13 and TRBJ1-1; TRBD1 might be the D (6 bases). Trimming removed 0 bases at V and 10 bases at J, with 15 bases between. Germline V lookup: CDR1 PRHDT, CDR2 FYEKMQ (reference sequence). The CDR3 is 14 residues long. The CDR3 DNA follows: TGTGCCAGCAGCTTAGGCGCCCCCGAGGGGGTAGCTTTCTTT. Protein sequence: CASSLGAPEGVAFF.

The chain combines TRBV6-5 with TRBJ1-6; D is unclear. The germline CDR1 and CDR2 sequences are MNHEY and SVGAGI. V was pared by 2 bases and J by 5 bases, with 4 bases between. This CDR3 is built from 13 residues. CDR3 bases: TGTGCCAGCAGTTACGCGGATAATTCACCCCTCCACTTT. Protein sequence: CASSYADNSPLHF.

This chain links TRBV12-3 or TRBV12-4 with TRBJ2-1, with 10 bases fitting TRBD2. The CDR3 is made up of 13 amino acids. After removal of 10 bases from V and 6 bases from J, the junction contained 6 bases not matched to a gene. The CDR3 spells CATRASGSNEQFF. In DNA form, the CDR3 reads TGTGCCACCCGCGCTAGCGGGAGCAATGAGCAGTTCTTC.

The rearrangement links TRBV19 to TRBJ1-2; no clear D. The CDR3 consists of 11 residues. V was trimmed by 7 bases and J by 4 bases, leaving 7 bases between them. Germline V CDR1 and CDR2: LNHDA, SQIVND (reference sequence). As DNA, the CDR3 is TGTGCCAGTACTGGCTTCTATGGCTACACCTTC. Translating it yields CASTGFYGYTF.

V is TRBV18 and J is TRBJ2-1; TRBD1 matches at 9 bases. V shed 4 bases, J shed 4 bases, and the junction held 5 bases outside the gene matches. Germline V gives CDR1 KGHSH, CDR2 LQKENI. This CDR3 comprises 15 residues. CDR3 DNA sequence: TGTGCCAGCTCACTTCGACAGGGGGGGTACAATGAGCAGTTCTTC. This codes for CASSLRQGGYNEQFF.

This clone was detected only once. The V and J genes are TRBV4-1 and TRBJ1-1; possibly TRBD1 for D (5 bases). Germline CDR1 and CDR2: MGHRA and YSYEKL. Trimming took 0 bases from V and 5 from J, leaving 10 bases between them. This CDR3 has 14 amino acids. In DNA form, the CDR3 reads TGCGCCAGCAGCCAAGAAAAGTCAGGGACTGAAGCTTTCTTT. As protein: CASSQEKSGTEAFF.

This clone came up a few times. CDR3 sequence reads: CASSQAGTGPNEQFF. CDR3 in DNA: TGTGCCAGCAGCCAAGCCGGGACAGGGCCTAATGAGCAGTTCTTC. The chain couples TRBV3-1 (or the pseudogene TRBV3-2) to TRBJ2-1, with 9 bases identical to TRBD1. V trimming: 1 base; J trimming: 7 bases; junction bases outside the gene matches: 5. This CDR3 has 15 amino acids. The germline V gene encodes CDR1 LGHDT and CDR2 YNNKEL (reference sequence).

The chain is built from TRBV7-9 and TRBJ1-5, with D maybe TRBD1 (6 bases). The V and J ends lost 5 bases and 0 bases respectively, with 11 bases between them. The CDR3 is made up of 15 amino acids. Germline CDR1 and CDR2: SEHNR and FQNEAQ (reference sequence). The CDR3 loop reads CASSQGQRSNQPQHF. The CDR3 nucleotides are TGTGCCAGCAGCCAAGGACAGCGTAGCAATCAGCCCCAGCATTTT.

In DNA, the CDR3 is TGTGCCAGCAGCTTAGGGTCCGGTAACTATGGCTACACCTTC. It is translated as CASSLGSGNYGYTF. The genes are TRBV7-2 and TRBJ1-2; D is uncertain. The CDR3 extends over 14 amino acids. The germline V and J ends were trimmed by 1 base and 1 base, with 7 bases remaining between them. Germline-derived CDR1 and CDR2 are SGHTA and FQGNSA.

In this sample, this clone turned up once. The rearrangement links TRBV19 to TRBJ2-2; TRBD1 is a possible D gene (6 bases). V lost 3 bases, J lost 7 bases, and 12 bases lay in between. Looked up from germline, CDR1 is LNHDA and CDR2 is SQIVND (reference sequence). The CDR3 totals 14 residues. The CDR3 protein is CASSMPRGVGELFF. The CDR3 DNA follows: TGTGCCAGTAGTATGCCCAGGGGAGTCGGGGAGCTGTTTTTT.

The gene calls are TRBV7-3 and TRBJ2-2; 11 bases match TRBD2. This CDR3 contains 16 residues. CDR1 and CDR2 from the germline V gene are SGHTA and FQGTGA. V was clipped by 4 bases and J by 4 bases; unmatched bases: 5. CDR3 sequence reads: CASSSTSGMLTGELFF. The CDR3 DNA reads as TGTGCCAGCAGCTCGACTAGCGGGATGCTCACCGGGGAGCTGTTTTTT.